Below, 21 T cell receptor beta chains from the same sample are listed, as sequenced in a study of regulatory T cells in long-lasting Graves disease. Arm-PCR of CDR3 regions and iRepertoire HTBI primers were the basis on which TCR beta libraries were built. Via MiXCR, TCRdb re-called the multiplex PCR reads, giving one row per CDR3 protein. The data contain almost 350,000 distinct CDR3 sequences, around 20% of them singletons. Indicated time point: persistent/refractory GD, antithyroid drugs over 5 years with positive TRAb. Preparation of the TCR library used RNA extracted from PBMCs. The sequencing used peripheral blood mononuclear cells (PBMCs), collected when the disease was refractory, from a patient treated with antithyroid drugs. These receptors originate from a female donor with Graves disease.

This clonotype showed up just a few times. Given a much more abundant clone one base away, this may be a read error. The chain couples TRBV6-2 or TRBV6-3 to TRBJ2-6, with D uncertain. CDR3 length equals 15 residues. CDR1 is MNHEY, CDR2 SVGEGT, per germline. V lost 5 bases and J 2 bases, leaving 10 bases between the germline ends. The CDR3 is CASSEERAGANVLTF. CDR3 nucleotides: TGTGCCAGCAGTGAAGAAAGGGCTGGGGCCAACGTCCTGACTTTC.

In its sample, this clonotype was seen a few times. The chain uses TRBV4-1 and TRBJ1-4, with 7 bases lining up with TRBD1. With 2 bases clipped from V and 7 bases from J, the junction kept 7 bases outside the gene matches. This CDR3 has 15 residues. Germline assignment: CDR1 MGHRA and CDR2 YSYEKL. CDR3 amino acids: CASSQNRGLLEKLFF. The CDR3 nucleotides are TGCGCCAGCAGCCAAAACAGGGGTCTCCTTGAAAAACTGTTTTTT.

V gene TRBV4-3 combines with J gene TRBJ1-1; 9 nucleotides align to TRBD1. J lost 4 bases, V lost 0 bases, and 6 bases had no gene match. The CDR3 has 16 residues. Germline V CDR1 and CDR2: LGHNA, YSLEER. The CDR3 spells CASSQDGDREGTEAFF. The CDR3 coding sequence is TGCGCCAGCAGCCAAGATGGGGACAGGGAGGGCACTGAAGCTTTCTTT.

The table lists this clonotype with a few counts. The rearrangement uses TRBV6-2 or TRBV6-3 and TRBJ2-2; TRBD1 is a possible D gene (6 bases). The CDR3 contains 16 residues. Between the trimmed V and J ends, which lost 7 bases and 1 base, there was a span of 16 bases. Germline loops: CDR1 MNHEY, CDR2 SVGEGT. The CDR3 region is CASTPGGRGNTGELFF. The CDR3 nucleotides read TGTGCCAGCACCCCCGGCGGCAGGGGGAACACCGGGGAGCTGTTTTTT.

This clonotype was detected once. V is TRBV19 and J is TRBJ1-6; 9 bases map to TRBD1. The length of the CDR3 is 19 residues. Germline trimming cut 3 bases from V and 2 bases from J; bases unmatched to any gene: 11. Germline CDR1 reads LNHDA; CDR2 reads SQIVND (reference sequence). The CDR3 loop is CASSISRQGGRAYNSPLHF. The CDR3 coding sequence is TGTGCCAGTAGTATTTCCCGACAGGGGGGCCGCGCCTATAATTCACCCCTCCACTTT.

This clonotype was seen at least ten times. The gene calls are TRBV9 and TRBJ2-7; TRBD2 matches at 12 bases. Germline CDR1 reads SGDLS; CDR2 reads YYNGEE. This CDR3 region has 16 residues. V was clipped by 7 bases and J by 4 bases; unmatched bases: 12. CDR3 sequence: CASAPGGLAGRYEQYF. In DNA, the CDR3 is TGTGCCAGCGCCCCGGGAGGACTAGCGGGGAGGTACGAGCAGTACTTC.

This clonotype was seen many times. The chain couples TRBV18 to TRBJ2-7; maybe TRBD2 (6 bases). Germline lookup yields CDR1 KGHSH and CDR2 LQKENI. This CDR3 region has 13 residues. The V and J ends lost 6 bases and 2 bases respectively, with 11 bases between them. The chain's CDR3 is CASSQGLTYEQYF. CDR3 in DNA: TGTGCCAGCTCCCAGGGACTGACCTACGAGCAGTACTTC.

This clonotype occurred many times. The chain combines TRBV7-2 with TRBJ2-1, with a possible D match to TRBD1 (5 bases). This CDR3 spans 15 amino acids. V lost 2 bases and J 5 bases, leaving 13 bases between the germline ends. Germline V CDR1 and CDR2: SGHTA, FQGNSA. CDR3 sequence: CASSLRVGPNNEQFF. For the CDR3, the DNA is TGTGCCAGCAGCTTAAGGGTGGGGCCGAACAATGAGCAGTTCTTC.

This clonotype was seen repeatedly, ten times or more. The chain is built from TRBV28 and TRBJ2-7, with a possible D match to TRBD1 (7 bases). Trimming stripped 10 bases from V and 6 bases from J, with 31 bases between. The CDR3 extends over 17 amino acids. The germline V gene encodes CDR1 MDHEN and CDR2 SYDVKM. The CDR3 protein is CATVTGGGAAGSREQYF. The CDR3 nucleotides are TGTGCCACCGTGACCGGAGGGGGCGCGGCGGGATCTCGCGAGCAGTACTTC.

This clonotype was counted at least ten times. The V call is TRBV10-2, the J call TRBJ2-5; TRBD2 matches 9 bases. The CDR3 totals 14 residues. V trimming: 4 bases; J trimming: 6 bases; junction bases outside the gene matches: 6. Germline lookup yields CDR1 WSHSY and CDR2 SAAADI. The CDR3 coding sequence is TGCGCCAGCAGTGCGGCTAGCGGGGTTCAGACCCAGTACTTC. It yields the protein CASSAASGVQTQYF.

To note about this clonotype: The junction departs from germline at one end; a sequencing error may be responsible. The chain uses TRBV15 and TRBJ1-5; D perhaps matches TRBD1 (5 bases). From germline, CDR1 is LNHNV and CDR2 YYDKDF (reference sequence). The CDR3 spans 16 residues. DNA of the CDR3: TGTGCCACCAGCGTGACAGACGAGTATAGCAATCGGCCCCAGCATTTT. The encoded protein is CATSVTDEYSNRPQHF.

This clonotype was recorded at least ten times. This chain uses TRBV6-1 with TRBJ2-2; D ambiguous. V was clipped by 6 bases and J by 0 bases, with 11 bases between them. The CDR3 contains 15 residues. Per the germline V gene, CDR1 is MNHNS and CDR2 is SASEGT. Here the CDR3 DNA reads TGTGCCAGCAGGCCGATATATGCGAACACCGGGGAGCTGTTTTTT. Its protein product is CASRPIYANTGELFF.

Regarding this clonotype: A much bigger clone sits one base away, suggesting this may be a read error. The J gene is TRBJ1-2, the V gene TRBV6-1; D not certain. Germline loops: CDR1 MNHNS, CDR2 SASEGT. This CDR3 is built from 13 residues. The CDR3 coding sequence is TGTGCCAGCAGTGAAGGGCTTCCCTATGGCAACACCTTC. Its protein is CASSEGLPYGNTF.

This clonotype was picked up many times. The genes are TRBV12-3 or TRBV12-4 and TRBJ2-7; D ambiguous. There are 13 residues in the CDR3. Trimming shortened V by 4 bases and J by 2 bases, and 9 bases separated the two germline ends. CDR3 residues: CASSSELPYEQYF. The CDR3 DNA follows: TGTGCCAGCAGTTCGGAGTTACCCTACGAGCAGTACTTC.

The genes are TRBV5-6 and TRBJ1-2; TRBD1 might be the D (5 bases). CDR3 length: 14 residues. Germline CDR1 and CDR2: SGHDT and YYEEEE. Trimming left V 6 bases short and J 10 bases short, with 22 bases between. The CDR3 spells CASISIRGLQHYTF. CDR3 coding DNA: TGTGCCAGCATCAGCATAAGGGGCCTTCAACACTACACCTTC.

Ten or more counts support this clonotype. The CDR3: CASRYSFKDRGIYEQYF. As DNA, the CDR3 is TGTGCCAGCAGGTATTCGTTCAAAGACAGGGGTATCTACGAGCAGTACTTC. V usage is TRBV6-5 and J usage is TRBJ2-7; 8 bases agree with TRBD1. The germline V gene has CDR1 MNHEY and CDR2 SVGAGI. V was clipped by 6 bases and J by 3 bases; unmatched bases: 16. CDR3 length: 17 residues.

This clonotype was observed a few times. The CDR3 DNA follows: TGTGCCAGTAGTCTTCTACAGGGAGGTGCTACTGAAGCTTTCTTT. Its protein is CASSLLQGGATEAFF. V gene TRBV19 combines with J gene TRBJ1-1; weak D call: TRBD1 (6 bases). The CDR3 loop spans 15 amino acids. The germline gives CDR1 LNHDA, CDR2 SQIVND (reference sequence). Between the trimmed V and J ends, which lost 5 bases and 5 bases, there was a span of 18 bases.

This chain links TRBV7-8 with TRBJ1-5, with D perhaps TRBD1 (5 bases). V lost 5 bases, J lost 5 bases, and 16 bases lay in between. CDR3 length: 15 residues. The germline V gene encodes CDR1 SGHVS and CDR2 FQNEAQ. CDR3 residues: CASSARTGGHQPQHF. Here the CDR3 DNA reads TGTGCCAGCAGCGCACGGACGGGGGGTCATCAGCCCCAGCATTTT.

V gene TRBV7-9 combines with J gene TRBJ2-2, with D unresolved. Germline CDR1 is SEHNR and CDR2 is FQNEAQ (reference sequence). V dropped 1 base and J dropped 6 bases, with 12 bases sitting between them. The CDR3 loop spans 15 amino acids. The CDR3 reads CASSLGYRSPGELFF. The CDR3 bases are TGTGCCAGCAGCTTAGGTTACAGATCGCCCGGGGAGCTGTTTTTT.

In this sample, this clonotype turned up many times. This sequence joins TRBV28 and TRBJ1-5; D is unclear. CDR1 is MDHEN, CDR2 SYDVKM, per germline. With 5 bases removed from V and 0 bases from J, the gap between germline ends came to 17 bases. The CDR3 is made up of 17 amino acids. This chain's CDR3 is CASSPTQFRSSNQPQHF. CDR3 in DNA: TGTGCCAGCAGTCCAACCCAATTTAGGAGTAGCAATCAGCCCCAGCATTTT.

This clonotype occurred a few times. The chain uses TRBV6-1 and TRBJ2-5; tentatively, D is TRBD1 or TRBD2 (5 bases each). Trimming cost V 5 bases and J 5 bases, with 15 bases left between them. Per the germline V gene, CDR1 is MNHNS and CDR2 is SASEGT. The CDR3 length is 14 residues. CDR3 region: CASSRDDLLETQYF. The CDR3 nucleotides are TGTGCCAGCAGTCGGGACGACCTGCTGGAGACCCAGTACTTC.